The 9 T cell receptor beta chains below all came from one sample that was sequenced in a study of blood T cell repertoires in COVID-19. Using immunoSEQ multiplex PCR, the repertoire was profiled, and TCRdb retains in-frame clones only, with some absent. The data contain 150,000 to 200,000 clones, 82% of them singletons. Sequenced sample: peripheral blood. The source of these receptors is a woman in her 70s with acute or convalescent COVID-19.

The rearrangement joins TRBV5-4 to TRBJ2-7, with TRBD1 as a possible D gene (6 bases). Germline V gene data show CDR1 as SGHNT and CDR2 as YYREEE (reference sequence). V gave up 9 bases and J gave up 0 bases, with 25 bases separating them. The CDR3 runs 17 residues. Here the CDR3 DNA reads TGTGCCACCTCAGGGGTAGCCGAACAAACGGGCTCCTACGAGCAGTACTTC. Translating gives CATSGVAEQTGSYEQYF.

V is TRBV30 and J is TRBJ1-3; the D gene is possibly TRBD1 (6 bases). Germline V gives CDR1 GTSNPN, CDR2 SVGIG (reference sequence). The CDR3 totals 18 residues. V was pared by 1 base and J by 1 base, with 20 bases between. Here the CDR3 reads CAWSGGNRVGVSGNTIYF. In DNA, the CDR3 is TGTGCCTGGAGTGGGGGTAACAGGGTGGGAGTTTCTGGAAACACCATATATTTT.

The V and J genes are TRBV28 and TRBJ1-3, with TRBD1 as a possible D gene (6 bases). V was clipped by 7 bases and J by 3 bases, with 13 bases between them. Germline V gene lookup returns CDR1 MDHEN and CDR2 SYDVKM. The CDR3 spans 14 residues. The CDR3 spells CASNEDRGGNTIYF. As DNA, the CDR3 is TGTGCCAGCAACGAGGACAGAGGTGGAAACACCATATATTTT.

This rearrangement joins TRBV3-1 (or the pseudogene TRBV3-2) to TRBJ2-1, with a weak D call TRBD2 (6 bases). There are 14 residues in the CDR3. The germline V and J ends were trimmed by 1 base and 4 bases, with 8 bases remaining between them. Germline V gives CDR1 LGHDT, CDR2 YNNKEL (reference sequence). DNA for the CDR3: TGTGCCAGCAGCCAAGGGACTATATACAATGAGCAGTTCTTC. Protein product: CASSQGTIYNEQFF.

V usage is TRBV7-2 and J usage is TRBJ2-2; 7 bases fit TRBD1. Germline V lookup: CDR1 SGHTA, CDR2 FQGNSA. The ends lost 4 bases at V and 0 bases at J; junction bases unmatched: 8. The CDR3 contains 17 residues. CDR3 amino acids: CASSSPDGTANTGELFF. In DNA, the CDR3 is TGTGCCAGCAGCTCCCCGGACGGGACAGCGAACACCGGGGAGCTGTTTTTT.

The V call is TRBV10-2, the J call TRBJ1-1; D is unresolved. This CDR3 is built from 13 residues. Trimming pared 2 bases from V and 5 bases from J, leaving 9 bases between. Germline CDR1 is WSHSY and CDR2 is SAAADI. CDR3: CASSEQRRTEAFF. CDR3 nucleotides: TGCGCCAGCAGTGAGCAGAGGCGGACTGAAGCTTTCTTT.

Points on this clone: Other nucleotide sequences in the sample specify the same CDR3. V usage is TRBV7-2 and J usage is TRBJ1-5, with 10 bases aligning to TRBD1. V lost 1 base and J lost 6; bases outside the gene matches: 3. CDR1 and CDR2 (germline): SGHTA, FQGNSA. CDR3 size: 15 residues. The CDR3 DNA sequence: TGTGCCAGCAGCTTAGTGACAGGGGGCGGTCAGCCCCAGCATTTT. This sequence encodes CASSLVTGGGQPQHF.

V usage is TRBV5-1 and J usage is TRBJ1-2; TRBD1 agrees at 8 bases. CDR3 length: 18 residues. V lost 1 base and J lost 0; bases outside the gene matches: 11. In germline, CDR1 is SGHRS, CDR2 YFSETQ. The CDR3 protein is CASSLSTDRDRTNYGYTF. The CDR3 nucleotides read TGCGCCAGCAGCTTGAGTACGGACCGGGACAGGACTAACTATGGCTACACCTTC.

The chain carries TRBV28 and TRBJ2-1; the D gene is possibly TRBD2 (6 bases). V dropped 5 bases and J dropped 10 bases, with 15 bases sitting between them. The germline V gene encodes CDR1 MDHEN and CDR2 SYDVKM. The CDR3 runs to 13 residues. CDR3 DNA: TGTGCCAGCAGTCAACCTCAAACTAGCGAGCAGTTCTTC. Amino acid sequence: CASSQPQTSEQFF.